These 14 T cell receptor beta chains were all obtained from the same sample, sequenced in a study of T cells after yellow fever vaccination. Each CDR3 protein is one row after TCRdb ran MiXCR on the 5' RACE reads. The sample includes a few hundred thousand distinct CDR3 sequences, 7.5% to 9% of them seen just once. The input for sequencing was CD4+ T cells sorted from PBMCs, taken 5 days after the yellow fever booster vaccination. These TCRs come from a man younger than 30 who received the YFV17D yellow fever vaccine.

The sample holds a few counts of this clonotype. The CDR3 loop reads CASSLTGRQQETQYF. The CDR3 bases are TGCGCCAGCAGCCTGACCGGGCGACAACAAGAGACCCAGTACTTC. V is TRBV5-1 and J is TRBJ2-5; D call uncertain. V lost 4 bases to trimming and J lost 2 bases, with 15 bases between them. CDR3 length equals 15 residues. CDR1 SGHRS and CDR2 YFSETQ come from the germline V gene.

This clonotype was found a few times. The gene calls are TRBV24-1 and TRBJ1-2; TRBD1 is a possible D gene (5 bases). V lost 10 bases and J 5 bases, leaving 10 bases between the germline ends. Germline V lookup: CDR1 KGHDR, CDR2 SFDVKD. The CDR3 extends over 11 amino acids. CDR3 bases: TGTGCCACTGGGGACGGATATGGCTACACCTTC. Its protein product is CATGDGYGYTF.

This clonotype was picked up many times. The chain uses TRBV6-5 and TRBJ1-6; no definite D call. Germline V gene sequence: CDR1 MNHEY, CDR2 SVGAGI. The CDR3 loop spans 12 amino acids. V lost 8 bases to trimming and J lost 13 bases, with 15 bases between them. The CDR3 sequence: CASARWGNPLHF. The CDR3 DNA reads TGTGCCAGCGCAAGATGGGGAAACCCCCTCCACTTT.

This chain connects TRBV5-5 to TRBJ1-5; D remains ambiguous. V was shortened by 1 base and J by 1 base, with 12 bases between the two germline ends. This CDR3 comprises 16 residues. Germline V gene sequence: CDR1 SGHKS, CDR2 YYEKEE (reference sequence). This CDR3 reads CASSLLGPLSNQPQHF. CDR3 in DNA: TGTGCCAGCAGCTTGCTCGGGCCGTTGAGCAATCAGCCCCAGCATTTT.

The chain links TRBV11-2 to TRBJ2-1; D may correspond to TRBD1 or TRBD2 (5 bases each). Germline-derived CDR1 and CDR2 are SGHAT and FQNNGV. The CDR3 runs to 16 residues. V was trimmed by 5 bases and J by 7 bases, leaving 21 bases between them. CDR3 nucleotides: TGTGCCAGCAGCCAGACCCTCGGGGCCTCGGGGAATGAGCAGTTCTTC. Its protein is CASSQTLGASGNEQFF. Together with reference TRBV11-2 and TRBJ2-1, the CDR3 gives the full variable domain: EAGVAQSPRYKIIEKRQSVAFWCNPISGHATLYWYQQILGQGPKLLIQFQNNGVVDDSQLPKDRFSAERLKGVDSTLKIQPAKLEDSAVYLCASSQTLGASGNEQFFGPGTRLTVL.

The J gene is TRBJ2-3, the V gene TRBV7-2, with a possible D match to TRBD2 (6 bases). The CDR3 covers 15 residues. V was pared by 3 bases and J by 1 base, with 11 bases between. Germline CDR1 and CDR2: SGHTA and FQGNSA. CDR3 loop: CASSFSRGGTDTQYF. DNA of the CDR3: TGTGCCAGCAGCTTTTCGCGGGGAGGCACAGATACGCAGTATTTT.

V is TRBV10-2 and J is TRBJ2-3; 7 nucleotides align to TRBD2. The CDR3 contains 15 residues. The V gene end was trimmed by 3 bases and the J gene end by 6 bases; junction bases not matched to a gene: 9. CDR1 WSHSY and CDR2 SAAADI come from the germline V gene. The CDR3 DNA sequence: TGCGCCAGCAGTGATTGGGAGCGGGGTAGGGATACGCAGTATTTT. This sequence encodes CASSDWERGRDTQYF.

The table lists this clonotype with many counts. The chain employs TRBV7-2 and TRBJ2-1; 7 positions agree with TRBD2. CDR3 length equals 15 residues. V gave up 2 bases and J gave up 7 bases; unmatched junction bases: 8. The V gene's germline CDR1 is SGHTA and CDR2 FQGNSA. The CDR3 nucleotides are TGTGCCAGCAGCTTATTTGCGGGGGTCGGTAATGAGCAGTTCTTC. This encodes CASSLFAGVGNEQFF.

The rearrangement links TRBV18 to TRBJ1-6; 8 bases match TRBD1. The CDR3 consists of 14 residues. Germline CDR1 KGHSH, CDR2 LQKENI. V lost 5 bases and J lost 8; bases outside the gene matches: 5. In nucleotides, the CDR3 is TGTGCCAGCTCATTGACAGGGGACGATTCACCCCTCCACTTT. Protein: CASSLTGDDSPLHF.

This clonotype was detected a few times. CDR3 bases: TGTGCCAGCAGTTACTCGGACAGGGCCCAGCCCCAGCATTTT. Residues: CASSYSDRAQPQHF. The chain uses TRBV6-6 and TRBJ1-5, with 8 bases aligning to TRBD1. This CDR3 region has 14 residues. Per germline, CDR1 MNHNY and CDR2 SVGAGI (reference sequence). V shed 0 bases and J 7 bases; nucleotides not matched to a gene: 2.

This clonotype has a handful of counts. V usage is TRBV20-1 and J usage is TRBJ2-3; 10 positions agree with TRBD2. After removal of 2 bases from V and 7 bases from J, the junction contained 9 bases not matched to a gene. CDR3 size: 15 residues. The V gene's germline CDR1 is DFQATT and CDR2 SNEGSKA (reference sequence). The chain's CDR3 is CSARTSERGGYTQYF. CDR3 sequence (DNA): TGCAGTGCTAGAACCAGCGAGCGGGGGGGGTATACGCAGTATTTT.

This clonotype was found a few times. This rearrangement joins TRBV20-1 to TRBJ1-5; D perhaps matches TRBD1 (5 bases). Germline values: CDR1 DFQATT, CDR2 SNEGSKA (reference sequence). Deletions cut 2 bases from V and 2 bases from J, with 16 bases between. The CDR3 extends over 16 amino acids. CDR3 residues: CSARSTARVGNQPQHF. In DNA form, the CDR3 reads TGCAGTGCTAGATCGACGGCCAGGGTCGGCAATCAGCCCCAGCATTTT.

The CDR3 region is CASSLGPTGNQPQHF. The CDR3 DNA reads as TGTGCCAGCAGCTTAGGACCCACGGGTAATCAGCCCCAGCATTTT. This chain uses TRBV7-2 with TRBJ1-5; D is unclear. The CDR3 is 15 residues long. The germline CDR1 and CDR2 sequences are SGHTA and FQGNSA. Trimming removed 1 base at V and 4 bases at J, with 11 bases between.

This clonotype was observed at least ten times. Written as DNA, the CDR3 is TGCAGTGTTCGCGGGGGGAATACGCAGTATTTT. Encoded protein: CSVRGGNTQYF. The chain joins TRBV20-1 to TRBJ2-3, with 8 bases fitting TRBD2. The germline CDR1 and CDR2 sequences are DFQATT and SNEGSKA (reference sequence). Germline trimming cut 7 bases from V and 7 bases from J; bases unmatched to any gene: 4. The CDR3 sequence is 11 residues long.